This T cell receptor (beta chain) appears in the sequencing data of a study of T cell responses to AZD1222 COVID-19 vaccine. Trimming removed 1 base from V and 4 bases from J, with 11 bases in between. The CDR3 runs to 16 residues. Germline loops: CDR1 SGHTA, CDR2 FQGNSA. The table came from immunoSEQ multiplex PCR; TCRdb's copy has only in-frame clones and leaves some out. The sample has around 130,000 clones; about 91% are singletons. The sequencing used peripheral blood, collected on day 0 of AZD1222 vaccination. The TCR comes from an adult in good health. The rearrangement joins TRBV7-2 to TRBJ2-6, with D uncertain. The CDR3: CASSLDSTTGANVLTF. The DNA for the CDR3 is TGTGCCAGCAGCTTAGATAGCACGACAGGGGCCAACGTCCTGACTTTC.